This is a list of T cell receptor beta chains from one sample in a study of blood T cell repertoires in COVID-19. The repertoire was sequenced with immunoSEQ multiplex PCR; TCRdb's copy has only in-frame clones and lacks some. The table records a few hundred thousand clones, around 86% of them present only once. Sequencing used peripheral blood. The receptors were sampled from a woman between 50 and 59 years old with acute or convalescent COVID-19. Both conserved end residues are part of each CDR3. A D gene is named only where the DNA matches it firmly. For some rows the clone size is stated as once, few or many, or as a class when expanded; others skip it.

TRBJ2-1,.,TRBV2,TRBD2,CATGELAGGGNEQFF,TGTGCCACCGGGGAACTAGCGGGAGGTGGGAATGAGCAGTTCTTC
TRBJ2-2,.,TRBV20-1,TRBD2,CSASRLAGGTGELFF,TGCAGTGCTAGTAGGCTAGCGGGAGGCACCGGGGAGCTGTTTTTT
TRBJ2-1,.,TRBV7-2,TRBD2,CASSRSGAPRNEQFF,TGTGCCAGCAGCCGTAGCGGGGCCCCTAGAAATGAGCAGTTCTTC
TRBJ2-7,.,TRBV5-4,TRBD1,CASSFGTGPVTYEQYF,TGTGCCAGCAGCTTTGGGACAGGGCCGGTTACCTACGAGCAGTACTTC
TRBJ2-7,.,TRBV29-1,.,CSASDGSYEQYF,TGCAGCGCCAGCGATGGCAGCTACGAGCAGTACTTC
TRBJ2-5,.,TRBV3-1/TRBV3-2,.,CASSDSLKETQYF,TGTGCCAGTTCCGACTCCCTAAAGGAGACCCAGTACTTC
TRBJ1-1,few,TRBV19,.,CASSIRGGYTEAFF,TGTGCCAGTAGTATCAGAGGGGGATACACTGAAGCTTTCTTT
TRBJ2-7,.,TRBV2,.,CASLRETESHEQYF,TGTGCCAGCCTTCGTGAGACAGAGTCCCACGAGCAGTACTTC
TRBJ1-5,.,TRBV2,TRBD1,CATTGGSQPQHF,TGTGCCACCACAGGGGGGTCTCAGCCCCAGCATTTT
TRBJ1-4,many,TRBV6-6,TRBD1,CASSYPKQGVGEKLFF,TGTGCCAGCAGTTACCCTAAACAGGGGGTAGGAGAAAAACTGTTTTTT
TRBJ1-6,.,TRBV5-1,.,CASSFTDRRNSPLHF,TGCGCCAGCAGCTTTACGGACAGAAGGAATTCACCCCTCCACTTT
TRBJ1-3,.,TRBV30,.,CAWSVFQGLGNTIYF,TGTGCCTGGAGTGTCTTTCAGGGACTTGGAAACACCATATATTTT
TRBJ1-5,once,TRBV7-8,.,CASSLGRAAGNQPQHF,TGTGCCAGCAGCTTAGGGCGCGCGGCGGGCAATCAGCCCCAGCATTTT
TRBJ2-5,.,TRBV28,.,CASSYREGMETQYF,TGTGCCAGCAGTTACAGGGAGGGTATGGAGACCCAGTACTTC
TRBJ1-2,once,TRBV19,TRBD1,CASSPDRGVYGYTF,TGTGCCAGTAGCCCGGACAGGGGGGTCTATGGCTACACCTTC
TRBJ2-2,few,TRBV11-2,TRBD2,CASSSSGTLNTGELFF,TGTGCCAGCAGCTCCAGCGGGACCTTGAACACCGGGGAGCTGTTTTTT
TRBJ2-1,.,TRBV28,.,CASRGFSPYNEQFF,TGTGCCAGCAGGGGTTTTAGCCCCTACAATGAGCAGTTCTTC
TRBJ2-1,.,TRBV7-3,.,CASSFRASVDNEQFF,TGTGCCAGCAGCTTCAGGGCGTCAGTCGACAATGAGCAGTTCTTC
TRBJ1-5,.,TRBV7-2,.,CASSLFEDQPQHF,TGTGCCAGCAGCTTATTCGAGGATCAGCCCCAGCATTTT
TRBJ2-7,.,TRBV5-1,TRBD1,CASSFDRGPYEQYF,TGCGCCAGCAGCTTCGACAGGGGTCCCTACGAGCAGTACTTC
TRBJ1-1,.,TRBV5-1,.,CASSWGTGRTEAFF,TGCGCCAGCAGCTGGGGAACAGGAAGAACTGAAGCTTTCTTT
TRBJ2-5,.,TRBV7-2,.,CASSLQETQYF,TGTGCCAGCAGCCTCCAAGAGACCCAGTACTTC
TRBJ2-7,once,TRBV12-5,TRBD1,CASGRGQGIGEQYF,TGTGCTAGTGGCCGGGGACAGGGGATAGGCGAGCAGTACTTC
TRBJ2-5,.,TRBV4-3,.,CASGPPGGETQYF,TGCGCCAGCGGACCCCCCGGGGGAGAGACCCAGTACTTC
TRBJ2-3,.,TRBV7-8,TRBD1,CASSHGQGLTTDTQYF,TGTGCCAGCAGCCATGGACAGGGGCTGACCACAGATACGCAGTATTTT
TRBJ1-4,.,TRBV18,TRBD1,CASSTDRGREKLFF,TGTGCCAGCTCAACGGACAGGGGGCGTGAAAAACTGTTTTTT
TRBJ1-1,.,TRBV28,.,CASSLRAEAFF,TGTGCCAGCAGTTTACGGGCTGAAGCTTTCTTT
TRBJ1-1,once,TRBV29-1,.,CSVRTPNTEAFF,TGCAGCGTTCGTACACCGAACACTGAAGCTTTCTTT
TRBJ2-3,.,TRBV2,.,CACRSSTDTQYF,TGTGCCTGCAGGTCTAGCACAGATACGCAGTATTTT
TRBJ2-5,.,TRBV7-9,.,CASSFRGETQYF,TGTGCCAGCAGCTTCAGGGGAGAGACCCAGTACTTC